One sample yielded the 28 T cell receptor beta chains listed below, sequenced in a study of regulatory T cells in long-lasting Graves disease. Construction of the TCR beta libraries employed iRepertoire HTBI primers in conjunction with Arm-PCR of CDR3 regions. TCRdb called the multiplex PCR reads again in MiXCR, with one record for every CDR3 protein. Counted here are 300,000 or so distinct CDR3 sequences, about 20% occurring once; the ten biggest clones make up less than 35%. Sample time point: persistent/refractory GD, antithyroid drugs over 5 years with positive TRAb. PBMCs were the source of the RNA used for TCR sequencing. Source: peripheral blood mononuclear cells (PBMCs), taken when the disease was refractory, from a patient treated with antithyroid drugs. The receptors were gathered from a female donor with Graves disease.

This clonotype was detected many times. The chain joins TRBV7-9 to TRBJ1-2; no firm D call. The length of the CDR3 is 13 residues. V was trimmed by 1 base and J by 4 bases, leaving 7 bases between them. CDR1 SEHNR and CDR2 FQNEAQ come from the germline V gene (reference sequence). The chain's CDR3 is CASSLGRLYGYTF. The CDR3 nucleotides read TGTGCCAGCAGCTTAGGACGCCTCTATGGCTACACCTTC. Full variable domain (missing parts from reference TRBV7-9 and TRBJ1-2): DTGVSQNPRHKITKRGQNVTFRCDPISEHNRLYWYRQTLGQGPEFLTYFQNEAQLEKSRLLSDRFSAERPKGSFSTLEIQRTEQGDSAMYLCASSLGRLYGYTFGSGTRLTVV.

The CDR3: CASLGVNTGELFF. DNA for the CDR3: TGTGCCAGCTTGGGGGTAAACACCGGGGAGCTGTTTTTT. The chain joins TRBV7-2 to TRBJ2-2; D is perhaps TRBD1 or TRBD2 (5 bases each). The CDR3 runs 13 residues. The V end lost 8 bases, the J end lost 2 bases, and 9 bases lay between the germline ends. Germline-derived CDR1 and CDR2 are SGHTA and FQGNSA.

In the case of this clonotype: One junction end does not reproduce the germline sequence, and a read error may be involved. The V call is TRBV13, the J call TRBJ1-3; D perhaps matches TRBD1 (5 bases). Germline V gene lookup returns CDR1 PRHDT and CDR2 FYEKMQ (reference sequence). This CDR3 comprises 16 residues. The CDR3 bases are TGCGCCAGCAGCTTGTCGGGGGATTACTCTGGAAACACCATATATTTT. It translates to CASSLSGDYSGNTIYF.

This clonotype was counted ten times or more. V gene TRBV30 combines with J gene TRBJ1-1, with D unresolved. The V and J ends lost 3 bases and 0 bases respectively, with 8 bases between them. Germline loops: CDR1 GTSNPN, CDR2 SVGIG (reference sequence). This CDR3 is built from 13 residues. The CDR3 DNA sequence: TGTGCCTGGAGGAGGAGTTTGAACACTGAAGCTTTCTTT. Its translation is CAWRRSLNTEAFF. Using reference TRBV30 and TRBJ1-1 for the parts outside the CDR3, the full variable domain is SQTIHQWPATLVQPVGSPLSLECTVEGTSNPNLYWYRQAAGRGLQLLFYSVGIGQISSEVPQNLSASRPQDRQFILSSKKLLLSDSGFYLCAWRRSLNTEAFFGQGTRLTVV.

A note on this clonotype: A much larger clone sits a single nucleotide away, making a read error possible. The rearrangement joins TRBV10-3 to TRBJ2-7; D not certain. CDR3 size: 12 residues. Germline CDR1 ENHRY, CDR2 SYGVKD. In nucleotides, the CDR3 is TGTGCCATCAGTGAGTCGGAGTACGGGCAGTACTTC. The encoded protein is CAISESEYGQYF.

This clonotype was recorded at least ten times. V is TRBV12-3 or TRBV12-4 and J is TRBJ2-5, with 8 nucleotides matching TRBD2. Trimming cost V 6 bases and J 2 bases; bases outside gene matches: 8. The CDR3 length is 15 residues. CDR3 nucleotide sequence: TGTGCCAGCAGCGCCGGGACTAGTATTCAAGAGACCCAGTACTTC. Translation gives CASSAGTSIQETQYF.

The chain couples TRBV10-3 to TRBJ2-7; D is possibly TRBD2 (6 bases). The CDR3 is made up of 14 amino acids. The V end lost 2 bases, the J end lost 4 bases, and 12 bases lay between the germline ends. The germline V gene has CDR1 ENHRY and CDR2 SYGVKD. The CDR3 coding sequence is TGTGCCATCAGTGAGGGGCGGGGAACTTACGAGCAGTACTTC. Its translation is CAISEGRGTYEQYF.

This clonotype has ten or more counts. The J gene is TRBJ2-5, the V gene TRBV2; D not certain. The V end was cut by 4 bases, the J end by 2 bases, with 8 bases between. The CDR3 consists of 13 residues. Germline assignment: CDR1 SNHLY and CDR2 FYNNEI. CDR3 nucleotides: TGTGCCAGCAGTGGAGCCAGGCAAGAGACCCAGTACTTC. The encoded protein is CASSGARQETQYF.

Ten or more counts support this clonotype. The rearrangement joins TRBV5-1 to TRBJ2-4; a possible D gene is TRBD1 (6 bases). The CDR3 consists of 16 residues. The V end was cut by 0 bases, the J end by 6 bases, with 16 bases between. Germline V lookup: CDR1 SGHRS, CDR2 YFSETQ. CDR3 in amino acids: CASSLEGHQGRNIQYF. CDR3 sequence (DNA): TGCGCCAGCAGCTTGGAGGGACACCAAGGGAGAAACATTCAGTACTTC.

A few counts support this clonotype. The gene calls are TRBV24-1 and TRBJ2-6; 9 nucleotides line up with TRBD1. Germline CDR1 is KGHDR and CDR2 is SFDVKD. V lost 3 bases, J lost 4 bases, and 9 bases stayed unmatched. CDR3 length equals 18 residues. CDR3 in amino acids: CATSDPGQGGSGANVLTF. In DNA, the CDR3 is TGTGCCACCAGTGATCCGGGACAGGGAGGATCAGGGGCCAACGTCCTGACTTTC.

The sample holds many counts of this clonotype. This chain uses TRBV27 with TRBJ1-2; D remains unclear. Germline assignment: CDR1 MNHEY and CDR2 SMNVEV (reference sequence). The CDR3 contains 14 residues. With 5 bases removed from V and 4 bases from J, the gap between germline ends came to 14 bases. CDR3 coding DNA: TGTGCCAGCAGTACCACGGGTGACCGCTATGGCTACACCTTC. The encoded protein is CASSTTGDRYGYTF.

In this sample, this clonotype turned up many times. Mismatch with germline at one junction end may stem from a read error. Here the CDR3 reads CASSLSPNQPQHF. DNA for the CDR3: TGCGCCAGCAGCTTGTCGCCCAATCAGCCCCAGCATTTT. This chain uses TRBV11-2 with TRBJ1-5; no clear D. Germline V gene data show CDR1 as SGHAT and CDR2 as FQNNGV. The CDR3 covers 13 residues.

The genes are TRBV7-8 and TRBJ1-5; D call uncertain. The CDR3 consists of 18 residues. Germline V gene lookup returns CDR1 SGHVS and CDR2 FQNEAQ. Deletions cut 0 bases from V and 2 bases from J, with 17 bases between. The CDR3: CASSLARTFPVGNQPQHF. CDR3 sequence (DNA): TGTGCCAGCAGCTTAGCGAGGACCTTCCCCGTGGGCAATCAGCCCCAGCATTTT.

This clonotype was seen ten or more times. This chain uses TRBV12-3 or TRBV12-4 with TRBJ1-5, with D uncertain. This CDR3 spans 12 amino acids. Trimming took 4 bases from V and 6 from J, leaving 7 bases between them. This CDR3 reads CASSSARQPQHF. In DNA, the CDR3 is TGTGCCAGCAGTTCAGCGCGTCAGCCCCAGCATTTT.

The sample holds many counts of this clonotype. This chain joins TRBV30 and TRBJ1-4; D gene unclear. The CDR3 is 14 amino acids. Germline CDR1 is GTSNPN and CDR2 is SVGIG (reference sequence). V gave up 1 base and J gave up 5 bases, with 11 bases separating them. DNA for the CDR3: TGTGCCTGGAGTGGAAGTACTCTGAATGAAAAACTGTTTTTT. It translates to CAWSGSTLNEKLFF.

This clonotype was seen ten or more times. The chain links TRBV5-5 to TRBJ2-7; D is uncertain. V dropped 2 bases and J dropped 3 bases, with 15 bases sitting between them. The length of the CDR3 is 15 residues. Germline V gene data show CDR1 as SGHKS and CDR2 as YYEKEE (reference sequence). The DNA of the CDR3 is TGTGCCAGCAGCTTTCTCTTCGGCTCGAACTACGAGCAGTACTTC. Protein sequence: CASSFLFGSNYEQYF.

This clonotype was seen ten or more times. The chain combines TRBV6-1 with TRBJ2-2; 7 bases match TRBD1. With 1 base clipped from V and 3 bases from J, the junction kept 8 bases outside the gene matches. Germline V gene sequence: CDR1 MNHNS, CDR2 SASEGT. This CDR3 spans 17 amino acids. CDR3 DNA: TGTGCCAGCAGTGAAGTAGGGACAGTCGAGGACACCGGGGAGCTGTTTTTT. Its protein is CASSEVGTVEDTGELFF.

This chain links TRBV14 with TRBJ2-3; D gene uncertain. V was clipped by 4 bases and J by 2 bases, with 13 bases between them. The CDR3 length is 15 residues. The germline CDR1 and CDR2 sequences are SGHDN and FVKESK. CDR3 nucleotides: TGTGCCAGCAGCCTCGGTTCGTCCGACACAGATACGCAGTATTTT. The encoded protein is CASSLGSSDTDTQYF. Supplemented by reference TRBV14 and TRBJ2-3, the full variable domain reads EAGVTQFPSHSVIEKGQTVTLRCDPISGHDNLYWYRRVMGKEIKFLLHFVKESKQDESGMPNNRFLAERTGGTYSTLKVQPAELEDSGVYFCASSLGSSDTDTQYFGPGTRLTVL.

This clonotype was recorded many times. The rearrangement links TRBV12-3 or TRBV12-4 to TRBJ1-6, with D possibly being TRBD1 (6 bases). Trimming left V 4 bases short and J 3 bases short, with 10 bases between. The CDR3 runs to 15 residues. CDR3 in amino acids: CASSSRQDYNSPLHF. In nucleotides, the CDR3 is TGTGCCAGCAGTTCTCGACAGGACTATAATTCACCCCTCCACTTT.

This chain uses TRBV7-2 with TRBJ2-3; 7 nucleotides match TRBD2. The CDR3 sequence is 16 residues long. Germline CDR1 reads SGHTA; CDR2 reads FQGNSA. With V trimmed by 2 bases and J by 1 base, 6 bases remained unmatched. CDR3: CASSLQAGRGTDTQYF. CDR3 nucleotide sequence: TGTGCCAGCAGCTTACAAGCGGGGCGCGGCACAGATACGCAGTATTTT.

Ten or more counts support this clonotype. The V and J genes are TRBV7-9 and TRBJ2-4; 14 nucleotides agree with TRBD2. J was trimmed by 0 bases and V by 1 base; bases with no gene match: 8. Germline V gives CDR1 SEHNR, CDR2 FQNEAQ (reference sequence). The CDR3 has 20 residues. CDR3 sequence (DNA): TGTGCCAGCAGCTTAGGAGGGACTAGCGGGAGCACGCTAGCCAAAAACATTCAGTACTTC. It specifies CASSLGGTSGSTLAKNIQYF.

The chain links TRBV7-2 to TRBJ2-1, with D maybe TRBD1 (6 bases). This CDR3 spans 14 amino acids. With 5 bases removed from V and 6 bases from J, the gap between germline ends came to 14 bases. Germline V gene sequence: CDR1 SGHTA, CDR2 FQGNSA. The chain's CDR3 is CASSVRGLGNEQFF. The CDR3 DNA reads TGTGCCAGCAGCGTCAGGGGCCTAGGCAATGAGCAGTTCTTC.

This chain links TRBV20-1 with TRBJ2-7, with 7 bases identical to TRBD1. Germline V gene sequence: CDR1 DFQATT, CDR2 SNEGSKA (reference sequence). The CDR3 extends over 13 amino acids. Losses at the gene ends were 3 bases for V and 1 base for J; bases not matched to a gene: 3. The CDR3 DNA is TGCAGTGCTAGTGGCAGGGGGTCCTACGAGCAGTACTTC. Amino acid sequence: CSASGRGSYEQYF.

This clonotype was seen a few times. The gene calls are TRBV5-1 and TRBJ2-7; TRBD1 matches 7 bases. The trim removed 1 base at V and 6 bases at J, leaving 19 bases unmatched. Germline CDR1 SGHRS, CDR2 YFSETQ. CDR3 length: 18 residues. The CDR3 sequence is CASSLPKGAGTFRSEQYF. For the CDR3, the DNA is TGCGCCAGCAGCTTGCCGAAGGGGGCAGGGACCTTTCGCTCCGAGCAGTACTTC.

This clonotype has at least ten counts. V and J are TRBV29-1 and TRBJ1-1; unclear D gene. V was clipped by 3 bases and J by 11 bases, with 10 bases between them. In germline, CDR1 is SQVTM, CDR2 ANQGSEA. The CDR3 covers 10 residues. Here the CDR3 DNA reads TGCAGCGTTGATAAGGTTACGGCTTTCTTT. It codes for CSVDKVTAFF.

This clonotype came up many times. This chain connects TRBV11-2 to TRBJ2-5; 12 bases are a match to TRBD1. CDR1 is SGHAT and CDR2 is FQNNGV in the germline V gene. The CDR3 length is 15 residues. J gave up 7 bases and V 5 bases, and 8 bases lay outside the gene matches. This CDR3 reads CASSIGTGGLGTQYF. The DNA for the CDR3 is TGTGCCAGCAGCATCGGGACAGGGGGCCTGGGGACCCAGTACTTC.

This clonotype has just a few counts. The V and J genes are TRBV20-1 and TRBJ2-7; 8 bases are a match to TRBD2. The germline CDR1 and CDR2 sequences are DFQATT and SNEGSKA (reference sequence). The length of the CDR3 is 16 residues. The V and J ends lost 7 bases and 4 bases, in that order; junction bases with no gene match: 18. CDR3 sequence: CSGRQSGGRMSYEQYF. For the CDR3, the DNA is TGCAGTGGTCGTCAGTCTGGCGGGAGGATGTCGTACGAGCAGTACTTC.

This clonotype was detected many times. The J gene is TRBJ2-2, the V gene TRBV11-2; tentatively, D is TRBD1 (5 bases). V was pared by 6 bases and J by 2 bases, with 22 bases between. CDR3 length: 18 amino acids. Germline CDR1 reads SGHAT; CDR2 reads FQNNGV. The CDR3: CASRPIVRPQGNTGELFF. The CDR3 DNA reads TGTGCCAGCAGACCTATTGTTCGTCCCCAGGGTAACACCGGGGAGCTGTTTTTT.